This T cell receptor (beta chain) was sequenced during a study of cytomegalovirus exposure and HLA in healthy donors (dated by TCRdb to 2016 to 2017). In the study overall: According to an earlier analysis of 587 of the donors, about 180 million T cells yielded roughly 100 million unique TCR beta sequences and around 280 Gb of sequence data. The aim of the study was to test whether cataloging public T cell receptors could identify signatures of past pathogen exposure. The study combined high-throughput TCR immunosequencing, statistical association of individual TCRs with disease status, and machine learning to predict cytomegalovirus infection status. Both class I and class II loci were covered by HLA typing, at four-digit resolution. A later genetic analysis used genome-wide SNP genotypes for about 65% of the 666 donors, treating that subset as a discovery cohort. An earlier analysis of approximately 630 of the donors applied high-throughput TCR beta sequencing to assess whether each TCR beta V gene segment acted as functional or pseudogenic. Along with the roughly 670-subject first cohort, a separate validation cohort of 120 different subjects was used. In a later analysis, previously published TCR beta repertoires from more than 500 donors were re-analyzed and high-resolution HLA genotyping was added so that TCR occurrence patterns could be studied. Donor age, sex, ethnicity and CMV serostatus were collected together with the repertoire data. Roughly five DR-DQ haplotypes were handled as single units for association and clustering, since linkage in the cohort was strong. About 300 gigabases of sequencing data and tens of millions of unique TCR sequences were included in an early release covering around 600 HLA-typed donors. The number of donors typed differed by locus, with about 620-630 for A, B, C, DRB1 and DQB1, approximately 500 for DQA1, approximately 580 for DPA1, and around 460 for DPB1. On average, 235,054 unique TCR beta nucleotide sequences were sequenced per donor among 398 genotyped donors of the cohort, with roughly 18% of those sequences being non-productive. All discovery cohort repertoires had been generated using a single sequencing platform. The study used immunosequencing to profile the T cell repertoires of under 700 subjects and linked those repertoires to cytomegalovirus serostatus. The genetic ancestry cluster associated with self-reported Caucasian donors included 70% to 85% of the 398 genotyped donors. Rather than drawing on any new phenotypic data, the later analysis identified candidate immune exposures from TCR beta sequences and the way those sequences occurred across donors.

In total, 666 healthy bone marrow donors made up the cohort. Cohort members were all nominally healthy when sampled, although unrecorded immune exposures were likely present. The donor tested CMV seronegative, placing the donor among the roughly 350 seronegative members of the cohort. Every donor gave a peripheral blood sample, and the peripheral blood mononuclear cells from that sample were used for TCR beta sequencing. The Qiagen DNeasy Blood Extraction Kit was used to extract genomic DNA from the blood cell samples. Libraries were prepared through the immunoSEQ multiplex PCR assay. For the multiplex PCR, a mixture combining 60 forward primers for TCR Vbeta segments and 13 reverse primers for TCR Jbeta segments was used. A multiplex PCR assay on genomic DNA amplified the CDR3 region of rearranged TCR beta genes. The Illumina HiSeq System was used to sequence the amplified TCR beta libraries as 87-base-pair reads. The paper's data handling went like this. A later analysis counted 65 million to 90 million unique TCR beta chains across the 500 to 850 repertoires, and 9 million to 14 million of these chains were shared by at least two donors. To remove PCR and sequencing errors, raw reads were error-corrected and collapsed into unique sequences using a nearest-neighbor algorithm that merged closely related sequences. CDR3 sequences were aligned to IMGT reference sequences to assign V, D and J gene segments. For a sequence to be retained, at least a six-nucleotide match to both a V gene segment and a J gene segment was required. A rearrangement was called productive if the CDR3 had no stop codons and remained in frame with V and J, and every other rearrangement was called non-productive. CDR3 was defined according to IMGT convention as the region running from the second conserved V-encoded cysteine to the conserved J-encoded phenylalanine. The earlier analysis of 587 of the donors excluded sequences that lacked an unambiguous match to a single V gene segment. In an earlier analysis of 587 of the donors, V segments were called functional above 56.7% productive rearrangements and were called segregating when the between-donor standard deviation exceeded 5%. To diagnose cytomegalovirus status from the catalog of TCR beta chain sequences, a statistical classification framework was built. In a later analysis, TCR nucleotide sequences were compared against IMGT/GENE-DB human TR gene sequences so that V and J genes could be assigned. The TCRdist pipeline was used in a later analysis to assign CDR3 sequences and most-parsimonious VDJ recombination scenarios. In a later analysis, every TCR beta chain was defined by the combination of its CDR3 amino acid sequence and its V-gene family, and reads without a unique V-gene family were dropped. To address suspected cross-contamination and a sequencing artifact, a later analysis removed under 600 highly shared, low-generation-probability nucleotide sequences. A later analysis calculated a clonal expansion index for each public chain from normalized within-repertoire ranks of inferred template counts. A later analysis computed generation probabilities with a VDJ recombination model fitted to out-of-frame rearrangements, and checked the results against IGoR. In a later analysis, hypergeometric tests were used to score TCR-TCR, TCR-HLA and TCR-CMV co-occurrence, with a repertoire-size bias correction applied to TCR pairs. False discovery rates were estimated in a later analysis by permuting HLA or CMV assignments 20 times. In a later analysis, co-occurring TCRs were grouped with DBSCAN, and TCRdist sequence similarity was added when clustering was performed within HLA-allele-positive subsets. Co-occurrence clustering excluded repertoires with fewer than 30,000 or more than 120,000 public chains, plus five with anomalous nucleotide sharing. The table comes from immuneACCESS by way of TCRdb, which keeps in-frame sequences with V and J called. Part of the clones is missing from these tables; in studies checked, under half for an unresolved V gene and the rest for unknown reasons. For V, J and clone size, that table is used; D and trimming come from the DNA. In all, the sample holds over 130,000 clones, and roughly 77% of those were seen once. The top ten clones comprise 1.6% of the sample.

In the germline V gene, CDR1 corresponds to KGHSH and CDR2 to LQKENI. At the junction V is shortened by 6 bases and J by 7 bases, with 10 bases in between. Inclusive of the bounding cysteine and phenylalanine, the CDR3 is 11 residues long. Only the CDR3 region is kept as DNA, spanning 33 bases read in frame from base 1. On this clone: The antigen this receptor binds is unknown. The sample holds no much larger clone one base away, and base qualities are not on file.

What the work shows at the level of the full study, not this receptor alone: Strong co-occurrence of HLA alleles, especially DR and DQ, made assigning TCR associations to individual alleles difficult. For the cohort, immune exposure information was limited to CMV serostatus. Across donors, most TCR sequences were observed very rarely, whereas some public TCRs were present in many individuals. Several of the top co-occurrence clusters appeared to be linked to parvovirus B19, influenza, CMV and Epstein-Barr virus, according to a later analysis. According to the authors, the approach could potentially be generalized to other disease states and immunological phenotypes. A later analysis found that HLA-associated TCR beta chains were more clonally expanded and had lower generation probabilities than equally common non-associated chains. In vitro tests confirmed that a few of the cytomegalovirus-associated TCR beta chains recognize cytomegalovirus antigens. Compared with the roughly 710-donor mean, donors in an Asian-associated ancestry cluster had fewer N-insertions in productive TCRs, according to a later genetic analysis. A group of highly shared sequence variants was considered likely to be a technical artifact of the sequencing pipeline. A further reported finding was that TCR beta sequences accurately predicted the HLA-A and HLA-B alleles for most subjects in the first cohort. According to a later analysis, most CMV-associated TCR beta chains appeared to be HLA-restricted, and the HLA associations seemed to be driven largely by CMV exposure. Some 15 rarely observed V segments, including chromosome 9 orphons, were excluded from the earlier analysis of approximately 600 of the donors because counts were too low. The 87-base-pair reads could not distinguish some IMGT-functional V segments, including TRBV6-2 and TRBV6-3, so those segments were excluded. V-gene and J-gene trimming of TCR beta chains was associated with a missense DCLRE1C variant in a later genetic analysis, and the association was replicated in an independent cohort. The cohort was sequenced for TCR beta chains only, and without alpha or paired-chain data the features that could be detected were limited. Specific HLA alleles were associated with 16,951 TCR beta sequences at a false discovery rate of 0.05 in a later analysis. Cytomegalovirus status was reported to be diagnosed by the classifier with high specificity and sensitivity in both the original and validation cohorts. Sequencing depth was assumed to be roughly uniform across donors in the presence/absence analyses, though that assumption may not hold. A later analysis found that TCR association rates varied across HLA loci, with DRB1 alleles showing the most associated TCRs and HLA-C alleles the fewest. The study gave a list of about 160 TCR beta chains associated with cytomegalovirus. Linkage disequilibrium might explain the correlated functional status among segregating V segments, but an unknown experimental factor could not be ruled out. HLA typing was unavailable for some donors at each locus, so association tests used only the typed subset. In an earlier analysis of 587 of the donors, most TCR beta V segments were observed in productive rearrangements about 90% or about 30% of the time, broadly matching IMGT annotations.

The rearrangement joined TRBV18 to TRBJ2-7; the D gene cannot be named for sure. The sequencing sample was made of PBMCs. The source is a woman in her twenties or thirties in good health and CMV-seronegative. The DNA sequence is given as TGTGCCAGCTCGCTGGCCTGGGAGCAGTACTTC. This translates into CASSLAWEQYF.